This T cell receptor (beta chain) was profiled in a study of human T cells and chemical hapten exposure. Time point specified: patch test 2, 6 weeks after DPC sensitization. Treatment reported: therapeutic diphenylcyclopropenone sensitization with weekly scalp DPC. A note on this clonotype: Its specificity is not known.

TCRdb redid the calling of the RACE reads with MiXCR, one entry per CDR3 protein. Here the sample spans 110,000 to 150,000 distinct CDR3 sequences, about 11% being singletons. V shed 3 bases, J shed 0 bases, and the junction held 6 bases outside the gene matches. The CDR3 covers 16 residues. Germline CDR1 LNHDA, CDR2 SQIVND (reference sequence). Study-wide results and caveats: PT1 expanded TCR counts and patch test score were linked, and their correlation was positive.

The chain combines TRBV19 with TRBJ2-3; 7 nucleotides align to TRBD1. The source material was whole blood, sampled in connection with sensitization to the hapten diphenylcyclopropenone (DPC). The receptor's source is a woman aged 50 to 60 with alopecia areata. Some clones in this sample may be carry-over from other donors' samples. The CDR3 loop reads CASSMSGQTSTDTQYF. In DNA form, the CDR3 reads TGTGCCAGTAGTATGTCGGGACAGACTAGCACAGATACGCAGTATTTT.